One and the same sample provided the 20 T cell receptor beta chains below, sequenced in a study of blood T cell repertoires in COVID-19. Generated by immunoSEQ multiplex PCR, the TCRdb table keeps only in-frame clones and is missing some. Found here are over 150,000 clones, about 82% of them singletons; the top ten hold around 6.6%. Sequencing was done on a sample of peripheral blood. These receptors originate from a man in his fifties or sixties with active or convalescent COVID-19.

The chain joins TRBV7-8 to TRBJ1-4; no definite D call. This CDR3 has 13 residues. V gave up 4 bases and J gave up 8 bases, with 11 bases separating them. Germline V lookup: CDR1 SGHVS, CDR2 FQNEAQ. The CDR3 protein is CASSSPRSEKLFF. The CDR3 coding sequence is TGTGCCAGCAGCTCACCGCGAAGCGAAAAACTGTTTTTT. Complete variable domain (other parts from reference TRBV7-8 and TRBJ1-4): GAGVSQSPRYKVAKRGQDVALRCDPISGHVSLFWYQQALGQGPEFLTYFQNEAQLDKSGLPSDRFFAERPEGSVSTLKIQRTQQEDSAVYLCASSSPRSEKLFFGSGTQLSVL.

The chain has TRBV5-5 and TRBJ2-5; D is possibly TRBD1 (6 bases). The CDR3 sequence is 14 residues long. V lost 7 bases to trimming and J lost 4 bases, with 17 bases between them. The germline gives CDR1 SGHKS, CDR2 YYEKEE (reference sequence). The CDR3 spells CASSSRGVGETQYF. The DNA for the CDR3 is TGTGCCAGCTCCTCCAGGGGTGTCGGAGAGACCCAGTACTTC.

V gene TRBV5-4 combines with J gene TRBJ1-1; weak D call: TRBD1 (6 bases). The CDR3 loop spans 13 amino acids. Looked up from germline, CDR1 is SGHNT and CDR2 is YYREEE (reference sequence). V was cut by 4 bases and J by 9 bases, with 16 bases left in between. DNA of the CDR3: TGTGCCAGCAGCCACGATACCCAGGGGCAAGCTTTCTTT. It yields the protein CASSHDTQGQAFF.

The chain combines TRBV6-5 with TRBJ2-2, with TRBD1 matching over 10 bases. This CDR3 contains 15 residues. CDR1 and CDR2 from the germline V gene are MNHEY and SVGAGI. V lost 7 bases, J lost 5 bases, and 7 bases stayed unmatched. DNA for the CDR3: TGTGCCAGCACTCCAGACAGGGGGCTAACCGGGGAGCTGTTTTTT. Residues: CASTPDRGLTGELFF.

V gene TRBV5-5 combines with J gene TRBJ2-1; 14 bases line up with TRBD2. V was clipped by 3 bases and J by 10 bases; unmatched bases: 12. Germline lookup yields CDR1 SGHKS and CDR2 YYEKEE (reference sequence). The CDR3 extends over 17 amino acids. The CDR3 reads CASSSLPGLAGVREQFF. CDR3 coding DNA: TGTGCCAGCAGCTCGTTACCGGGACTAGCGGGAGTGAGGGAGCAGTTCTTC.

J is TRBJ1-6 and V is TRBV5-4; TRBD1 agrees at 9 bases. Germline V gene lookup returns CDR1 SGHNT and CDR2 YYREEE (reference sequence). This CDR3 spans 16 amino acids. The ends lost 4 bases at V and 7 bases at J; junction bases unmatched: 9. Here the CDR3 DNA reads TGTGCCAGCAGCCCTCCGCCGGGACAGGGCAATTCACCCCTCCACTTT. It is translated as CASSPPPGQGNSPLHF.

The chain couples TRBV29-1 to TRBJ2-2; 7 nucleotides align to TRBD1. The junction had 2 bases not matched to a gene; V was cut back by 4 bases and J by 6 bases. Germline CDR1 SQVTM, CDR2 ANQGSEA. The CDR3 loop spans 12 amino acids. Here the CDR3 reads CSVGQGAGELFF. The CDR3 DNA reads TGCAGCGTTGGACAGGGTGCCGGGGAGCTGTTTTTT.

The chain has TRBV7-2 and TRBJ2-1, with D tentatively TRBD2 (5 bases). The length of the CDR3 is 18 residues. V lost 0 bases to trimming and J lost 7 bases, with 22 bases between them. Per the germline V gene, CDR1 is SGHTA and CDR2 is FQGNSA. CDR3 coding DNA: TGTGCCAGCAGCTTAGCCCCACGGGGTAGCGCCGAAAGGAATGAGCAGTTCTTC. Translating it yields CASSLAPRGSAERNEQFF.

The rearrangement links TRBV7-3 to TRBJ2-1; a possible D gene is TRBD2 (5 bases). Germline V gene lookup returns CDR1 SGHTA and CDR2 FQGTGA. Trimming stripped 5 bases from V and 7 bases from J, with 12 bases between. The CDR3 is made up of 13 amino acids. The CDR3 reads CASSPGWENEQFF. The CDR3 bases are TGTGCCAGCAGCCCCGGGTGGGAGAATGAGCAGTTCTTC. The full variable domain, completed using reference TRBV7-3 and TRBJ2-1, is GAGVSQTPSNKVTEKGKYVELRCDPISGHTALYWYRQSLGQGPEFLIYFQGTGAADDSGLPNDRFFAVRPEGSVSTLKIQRTERGDSAVYLCASSPGWENEQFFGPGTRLTVL.

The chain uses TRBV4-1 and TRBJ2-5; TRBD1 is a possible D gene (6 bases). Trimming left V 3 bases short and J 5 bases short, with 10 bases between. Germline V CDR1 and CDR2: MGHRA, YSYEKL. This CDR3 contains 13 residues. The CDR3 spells CASSQARGETQYF. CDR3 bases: TGCGCCAGCAGCCAGGCGAGGGGGGAGACCCAGTACTTC.

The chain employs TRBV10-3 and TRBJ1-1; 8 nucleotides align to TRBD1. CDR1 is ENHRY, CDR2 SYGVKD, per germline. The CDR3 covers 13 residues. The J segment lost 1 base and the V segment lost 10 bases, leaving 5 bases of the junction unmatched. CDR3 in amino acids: CATNTGGNTEAFF. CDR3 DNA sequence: TGTGCCACCAATACAGGGGGGAACACTGAAGCTTTCTTT.

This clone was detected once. CDR3 loop: CSGSGQGNHEQYF. In DNA form, the CDR3 reads TGCAGCGGCTCGGGACAGGGTAACCACGAGCAGTACTTC. V usage is TRBV29-1 and J usage is TRBJ2-7; 9 nucleotides match TRBD1. Germline V gene lookup returns CDR1 SQVTM and CDR2 ANQGSEA. After removal of 7 bases from V and 5 bases from J, the junction contained 9 bases not matched to a gene. The CDR3 runs 13 residues.

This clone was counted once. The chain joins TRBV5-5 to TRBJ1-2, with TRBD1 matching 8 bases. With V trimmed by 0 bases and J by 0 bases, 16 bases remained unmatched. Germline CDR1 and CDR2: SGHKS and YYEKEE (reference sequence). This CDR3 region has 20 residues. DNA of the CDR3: TGTGCCAGCAGCTTGGGCCTCAGGGGGCGATGCCAGTTAGCTAACTATGGCTACACCTTC. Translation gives CASSLGLRGRCQLANYGYTF.

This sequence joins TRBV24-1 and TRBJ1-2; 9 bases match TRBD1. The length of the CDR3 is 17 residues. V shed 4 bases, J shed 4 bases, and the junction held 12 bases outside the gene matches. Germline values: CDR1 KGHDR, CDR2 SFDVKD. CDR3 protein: CATSEKQQGARIYGYTF. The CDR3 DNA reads TGTGCCACCAGTGAGAAACAACAGGGGGCGCGGATCTATGGCTACACCTTC.

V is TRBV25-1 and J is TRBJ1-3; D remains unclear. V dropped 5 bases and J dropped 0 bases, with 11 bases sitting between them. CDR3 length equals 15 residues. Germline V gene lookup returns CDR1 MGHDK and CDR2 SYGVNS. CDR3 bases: TGTGCCAGCAGTCACGGGGTCTACTCTGGAAACACCATATATTTT. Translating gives CASSHGVYSGNTIYF.

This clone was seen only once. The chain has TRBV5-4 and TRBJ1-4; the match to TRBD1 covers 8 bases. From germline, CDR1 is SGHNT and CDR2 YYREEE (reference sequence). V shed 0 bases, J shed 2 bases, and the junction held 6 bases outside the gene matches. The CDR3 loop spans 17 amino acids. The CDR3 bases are TGTGCCAGCAGCTTGGCAAGGGGACAGGCCACTAATGAAAAACTGTTTTTT. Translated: CASSLARGQATNEKLFF.

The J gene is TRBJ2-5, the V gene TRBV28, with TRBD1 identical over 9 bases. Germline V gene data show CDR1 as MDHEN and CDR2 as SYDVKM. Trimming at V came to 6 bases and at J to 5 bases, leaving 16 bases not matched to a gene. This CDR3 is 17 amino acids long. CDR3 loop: CASSQRLGTGTPETQYF. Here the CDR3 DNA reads TGTGCCAGCAGCCAGCGACTGGGGACAGGGACGCCGGAGACCCAGTACTTC.

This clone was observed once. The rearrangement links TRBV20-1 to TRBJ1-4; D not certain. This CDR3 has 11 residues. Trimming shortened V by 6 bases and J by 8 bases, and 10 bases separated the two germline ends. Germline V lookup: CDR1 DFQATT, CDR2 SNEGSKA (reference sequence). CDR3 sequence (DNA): TGCAGTGCCACCTACGGGGAAAAACTGTTTTTT. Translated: CSATYGEKLFF.

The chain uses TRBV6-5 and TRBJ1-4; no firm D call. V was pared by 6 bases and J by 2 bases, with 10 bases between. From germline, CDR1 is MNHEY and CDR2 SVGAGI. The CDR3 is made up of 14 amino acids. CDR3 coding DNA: TGTGCCAGCAGCGGCTACAGTACTAATGAAAAACTGTTTTTT. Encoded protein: CASSGYSTNEKLFF.

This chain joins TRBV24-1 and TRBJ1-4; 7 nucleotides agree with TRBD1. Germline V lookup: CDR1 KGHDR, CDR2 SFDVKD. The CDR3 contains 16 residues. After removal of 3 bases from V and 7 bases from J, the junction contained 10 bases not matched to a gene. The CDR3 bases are TGTGCCACCAGTGATCGGAAAACAGGGGCTGGTGAAAAACTGTTTTTT. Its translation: CATSDRKTGAGEKLFF.